This T cell receptor beta chain was recovered during a study of cytomegalovirus exposure and HLA in healthy donors. Study results and limitations: A few chains tied to CMV proved CMV antigen-specific in vitro.

This clone was seen only once. What it binds is unknown. Data came from immunoSEQ multiplex PCR; TCRdb stores just in-frame clones and leaves some out. The table includes 120,000 to 150,000 clones, roughly 88% detected once. V was shortened by 1 base and J by 2 bases, with 8 bases between the two germline ends. CDR1 LNHDA and CDR2 SQIVND come from the germline V gene (reference sequence). This CDR3 comprises 15 residues. The sequenced material came from PBMCs. The sequence came from a woman between 18 and 30 years old in good health and CMV-seropositive. The chain carries TRBV19 and TRBJ2-2; possibly TRBD1 for D (6 bases). The CDR3 here is CASSIGDINTGELFF. CDR3 coding DNA: TGTGCCAGTAGTATAGGGGACATTAACACCGGGGAGCTGTTTTTT.